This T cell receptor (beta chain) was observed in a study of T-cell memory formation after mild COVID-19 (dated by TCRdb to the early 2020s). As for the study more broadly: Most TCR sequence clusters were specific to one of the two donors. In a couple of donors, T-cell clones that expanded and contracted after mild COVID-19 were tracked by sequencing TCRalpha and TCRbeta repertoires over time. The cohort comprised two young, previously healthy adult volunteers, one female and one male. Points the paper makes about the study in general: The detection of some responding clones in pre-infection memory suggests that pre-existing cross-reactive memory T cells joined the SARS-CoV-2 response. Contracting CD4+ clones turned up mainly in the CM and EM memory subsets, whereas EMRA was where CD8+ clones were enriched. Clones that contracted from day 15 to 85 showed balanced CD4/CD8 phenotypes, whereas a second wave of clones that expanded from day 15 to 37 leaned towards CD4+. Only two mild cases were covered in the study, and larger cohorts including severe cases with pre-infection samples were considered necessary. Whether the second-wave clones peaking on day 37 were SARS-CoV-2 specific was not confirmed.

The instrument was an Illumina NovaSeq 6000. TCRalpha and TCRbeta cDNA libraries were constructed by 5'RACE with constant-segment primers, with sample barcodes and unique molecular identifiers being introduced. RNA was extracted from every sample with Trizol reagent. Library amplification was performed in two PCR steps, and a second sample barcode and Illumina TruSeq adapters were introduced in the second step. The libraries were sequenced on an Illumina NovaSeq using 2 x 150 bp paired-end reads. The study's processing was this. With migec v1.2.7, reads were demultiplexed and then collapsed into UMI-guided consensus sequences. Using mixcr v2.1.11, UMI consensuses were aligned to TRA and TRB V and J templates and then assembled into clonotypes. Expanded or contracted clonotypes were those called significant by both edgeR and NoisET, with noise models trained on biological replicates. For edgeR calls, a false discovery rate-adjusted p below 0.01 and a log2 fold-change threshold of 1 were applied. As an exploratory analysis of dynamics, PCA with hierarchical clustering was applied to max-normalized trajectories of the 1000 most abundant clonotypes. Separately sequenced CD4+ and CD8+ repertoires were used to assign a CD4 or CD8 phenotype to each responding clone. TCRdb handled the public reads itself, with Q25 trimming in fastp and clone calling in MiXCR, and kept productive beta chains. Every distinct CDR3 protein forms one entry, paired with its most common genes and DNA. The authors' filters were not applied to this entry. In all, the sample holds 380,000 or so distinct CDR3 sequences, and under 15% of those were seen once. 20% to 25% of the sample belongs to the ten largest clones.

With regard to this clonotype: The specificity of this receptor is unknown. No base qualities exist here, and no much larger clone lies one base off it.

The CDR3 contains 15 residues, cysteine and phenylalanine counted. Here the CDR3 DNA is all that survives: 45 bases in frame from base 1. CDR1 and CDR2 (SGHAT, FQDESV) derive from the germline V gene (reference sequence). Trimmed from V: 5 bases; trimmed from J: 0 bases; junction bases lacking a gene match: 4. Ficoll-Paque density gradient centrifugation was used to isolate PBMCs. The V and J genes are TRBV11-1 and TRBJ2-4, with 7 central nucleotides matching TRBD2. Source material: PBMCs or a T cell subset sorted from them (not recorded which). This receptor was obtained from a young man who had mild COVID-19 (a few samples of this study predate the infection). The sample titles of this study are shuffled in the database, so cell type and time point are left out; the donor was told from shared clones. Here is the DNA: TGTGCCAGCAGCCCCCCGGGGGGAGCCAAAAACATTCAGTACTTC. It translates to CASSPPGGAKNIQYF. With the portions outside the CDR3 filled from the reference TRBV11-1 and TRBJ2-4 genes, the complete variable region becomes EAEVAQSPRYKITEKSQAVAFWCDPISGHATLYWYRQILGQGPELLVQFQDESVVDDSQLPKDRFSAERLKGVDSTLKIQPAELGDSAMYLCASSPPGGAKNIQYFGAGTRLSVL.